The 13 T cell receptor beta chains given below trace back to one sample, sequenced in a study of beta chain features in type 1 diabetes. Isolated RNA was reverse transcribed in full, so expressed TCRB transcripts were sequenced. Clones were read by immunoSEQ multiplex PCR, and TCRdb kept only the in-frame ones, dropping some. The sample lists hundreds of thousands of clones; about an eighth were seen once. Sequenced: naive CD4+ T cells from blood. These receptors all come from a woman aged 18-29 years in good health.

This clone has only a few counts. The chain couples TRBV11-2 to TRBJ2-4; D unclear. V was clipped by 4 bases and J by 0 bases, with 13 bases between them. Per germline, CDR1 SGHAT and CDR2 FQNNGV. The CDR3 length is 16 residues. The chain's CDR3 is CASSSRSELAKNIQYF. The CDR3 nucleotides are TGTGCCAGCAGCTCCCGATCTGAACTAGCCAAAAACATTCAGTACTTC.

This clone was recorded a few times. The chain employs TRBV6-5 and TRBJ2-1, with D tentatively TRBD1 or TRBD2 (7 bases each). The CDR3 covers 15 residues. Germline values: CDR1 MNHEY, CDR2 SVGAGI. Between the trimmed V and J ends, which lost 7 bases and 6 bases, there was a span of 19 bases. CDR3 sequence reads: CASKRGREQSNEQFF. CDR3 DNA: TGTGCCAGCAAAAGGGGGCGGGAGCAAAGCAATGAGCAGTTCTTC.

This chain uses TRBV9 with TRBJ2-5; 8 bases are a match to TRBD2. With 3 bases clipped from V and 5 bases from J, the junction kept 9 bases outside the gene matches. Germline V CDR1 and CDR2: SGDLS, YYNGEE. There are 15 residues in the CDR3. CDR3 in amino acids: CASSGRSGSWETQYF. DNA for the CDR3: TGTGCCAGCAGCGGTCGGAGCGGGAGTTGGGAGACCCAGTACTTC. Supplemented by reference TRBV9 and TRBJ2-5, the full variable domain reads DSGVTQTPKHLITATGQRVTLRCSPRSGDLSVYWYQQSLDQGLQFLIQYYNGEERAKGNILERFSAQQFPDLHSELNLSSLELGDSALYFCASSGRSGSWETQYFGPGTRLLVL.

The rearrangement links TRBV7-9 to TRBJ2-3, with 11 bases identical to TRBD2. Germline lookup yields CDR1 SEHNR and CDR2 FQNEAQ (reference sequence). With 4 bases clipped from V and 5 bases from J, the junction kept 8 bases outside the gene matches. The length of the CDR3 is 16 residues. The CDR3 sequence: CASSSQLAGARDTQYF. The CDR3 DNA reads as TGTGCCAGCAGCTCCCAACTAGCGGGAGCAAGAGATACGCAGTATTTT.

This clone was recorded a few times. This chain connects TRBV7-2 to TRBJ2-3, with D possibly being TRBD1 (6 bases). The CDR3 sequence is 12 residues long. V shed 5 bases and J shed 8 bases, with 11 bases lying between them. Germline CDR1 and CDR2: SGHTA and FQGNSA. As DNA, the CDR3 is TGTGCCAGCAGCGAACAGGGAATTACGCAGTATTTT. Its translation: CASSEQGITQYF.

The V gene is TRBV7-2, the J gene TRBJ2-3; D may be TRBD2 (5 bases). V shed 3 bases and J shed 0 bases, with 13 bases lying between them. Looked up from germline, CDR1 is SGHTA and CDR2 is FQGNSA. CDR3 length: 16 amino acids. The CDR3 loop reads CASSFRRTSSTDTQYF. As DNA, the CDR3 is TGTGCCAGCAGCTTTCGTAGGACTTCTAGCACAGATACGCAGTATTTT.

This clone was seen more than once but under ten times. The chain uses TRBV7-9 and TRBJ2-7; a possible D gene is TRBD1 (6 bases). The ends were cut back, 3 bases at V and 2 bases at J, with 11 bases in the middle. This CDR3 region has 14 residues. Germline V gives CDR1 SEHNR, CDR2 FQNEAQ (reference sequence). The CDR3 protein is CASSLIRGTYEQYF. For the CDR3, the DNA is TGTGCCAGCAGCTTGATCAGGGGAACCTACGAGCAGTACTTC. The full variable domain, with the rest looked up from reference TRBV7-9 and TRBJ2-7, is DTGVSQNPRHKITKRGQNVTFRCDPISEHNRLYWYRQTLGQGPEFLTYFQNEAQLEKSRLLSDRFSAERPKGSFSTLEIQRTEQGDSAMYLCASSLIRGTYEQYFGPGTRLTVT.

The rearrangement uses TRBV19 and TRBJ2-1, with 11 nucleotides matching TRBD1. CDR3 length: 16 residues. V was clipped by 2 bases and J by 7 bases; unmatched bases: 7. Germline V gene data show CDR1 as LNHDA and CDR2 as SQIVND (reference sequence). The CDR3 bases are TGTGCCAGTAGTATATCTCGGGACAGGGGGAGAAATGAGCAGTTCTTC. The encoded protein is CASSISRDRGRNEQFF.

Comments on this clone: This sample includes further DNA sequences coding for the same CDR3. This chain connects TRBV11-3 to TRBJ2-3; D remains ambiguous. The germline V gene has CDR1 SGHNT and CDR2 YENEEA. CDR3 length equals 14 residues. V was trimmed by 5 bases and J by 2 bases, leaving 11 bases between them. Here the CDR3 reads CASSPDGNTDTQYF. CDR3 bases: TGTGCCAGCAGCCCTGACGGAAACACAGATACGCAGTATTTT.

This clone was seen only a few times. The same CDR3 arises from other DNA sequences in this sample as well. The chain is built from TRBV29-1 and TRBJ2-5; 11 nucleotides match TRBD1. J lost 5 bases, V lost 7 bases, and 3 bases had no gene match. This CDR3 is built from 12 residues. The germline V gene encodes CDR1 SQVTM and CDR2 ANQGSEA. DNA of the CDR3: TGCAGCGCGGGACAGGGGGAGGAGACCCAGTACTTC. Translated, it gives CSAGQGEETQYF.

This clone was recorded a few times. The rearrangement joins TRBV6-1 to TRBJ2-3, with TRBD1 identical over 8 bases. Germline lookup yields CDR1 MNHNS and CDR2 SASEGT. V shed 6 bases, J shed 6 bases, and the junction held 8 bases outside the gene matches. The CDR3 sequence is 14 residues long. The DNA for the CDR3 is TGTGCCAGCAGCTTAACAGGGGGAGCGGATACGCAGTATTTT. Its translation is CASSLTGGADTQYF.

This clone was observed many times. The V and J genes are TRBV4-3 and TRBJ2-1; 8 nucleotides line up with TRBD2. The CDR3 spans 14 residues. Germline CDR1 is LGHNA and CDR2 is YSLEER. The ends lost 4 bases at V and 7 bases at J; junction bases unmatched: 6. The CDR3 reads CASSLRTSRNEQFF. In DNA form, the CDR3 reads TGCGCCAGCAGCCTTAGGACTAGCCGGAATGAGCAGTTCTTC.

The CDR3 DNA reads as TGCAGTGCTAGTGCCCAGCATTTT. Its protein is CSASAQHF. The chain carries TRBV20-1 and TRBJ1-5, with no clear D. This CDR3 contains 8 residues. V was trimmed by 3 bases and J by 11 bases, leaving 2 bases between them. Germline loops: CDR1 DFQATT, CDR2 SNEGSKA (reference sequence).